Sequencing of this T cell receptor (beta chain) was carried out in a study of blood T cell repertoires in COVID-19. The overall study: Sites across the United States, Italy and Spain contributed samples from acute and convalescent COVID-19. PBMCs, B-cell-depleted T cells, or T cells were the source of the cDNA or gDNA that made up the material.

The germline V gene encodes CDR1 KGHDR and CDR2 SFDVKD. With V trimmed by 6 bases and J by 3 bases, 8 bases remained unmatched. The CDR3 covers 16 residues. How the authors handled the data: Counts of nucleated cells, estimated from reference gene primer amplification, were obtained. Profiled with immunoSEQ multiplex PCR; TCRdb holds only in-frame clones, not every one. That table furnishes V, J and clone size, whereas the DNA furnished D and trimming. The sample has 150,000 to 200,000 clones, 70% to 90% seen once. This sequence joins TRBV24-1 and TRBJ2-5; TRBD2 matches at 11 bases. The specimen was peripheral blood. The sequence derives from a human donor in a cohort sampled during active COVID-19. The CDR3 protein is CATSSPSTSGKETQYF. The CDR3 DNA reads TGTGCCACCAGTAGCCCCTCGACTAGCGGGAAAGAGACCCAGTACTTC.